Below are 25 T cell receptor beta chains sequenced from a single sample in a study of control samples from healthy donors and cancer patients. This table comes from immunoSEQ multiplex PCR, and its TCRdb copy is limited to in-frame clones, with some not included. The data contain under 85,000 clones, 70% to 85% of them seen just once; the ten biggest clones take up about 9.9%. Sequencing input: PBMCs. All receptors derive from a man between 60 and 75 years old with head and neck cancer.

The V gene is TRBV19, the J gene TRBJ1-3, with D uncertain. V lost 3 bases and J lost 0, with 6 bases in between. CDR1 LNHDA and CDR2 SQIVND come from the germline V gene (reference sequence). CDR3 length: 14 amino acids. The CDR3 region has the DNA TGTGCCAGTAGTATTGGTGGCTCTGGAAACACCATATATTTT. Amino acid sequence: CASSIGGSGNTIYF.

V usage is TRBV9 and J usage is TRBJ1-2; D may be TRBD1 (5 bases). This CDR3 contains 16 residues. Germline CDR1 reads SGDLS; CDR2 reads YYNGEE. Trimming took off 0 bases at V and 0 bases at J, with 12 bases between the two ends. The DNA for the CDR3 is TGTGCCAGCAGCGTAGCGGAGAGGGGAACTAACTATGGCTACACCTTC. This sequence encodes CASSVAERGTNYGYTF. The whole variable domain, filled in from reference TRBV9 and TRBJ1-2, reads DSGVTQTPKHLITATGQRVTLRCSPRSGDLSVYWYQQSLDQGLQFLIQYYNGEERAKGNILERFSAQQFPDLHSELNLSSLELGDSALYFCASSVAERGTNYGYTFGSGTRLTVV.

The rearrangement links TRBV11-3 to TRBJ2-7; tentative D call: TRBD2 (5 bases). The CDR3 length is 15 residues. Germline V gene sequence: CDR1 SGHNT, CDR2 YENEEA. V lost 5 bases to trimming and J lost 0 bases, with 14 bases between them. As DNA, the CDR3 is TGTGCCAGCAGCCCGCGCGGAGGTAACTCCTACGAGCAGTACTTC. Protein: CASSPRGGNSYEQYF.

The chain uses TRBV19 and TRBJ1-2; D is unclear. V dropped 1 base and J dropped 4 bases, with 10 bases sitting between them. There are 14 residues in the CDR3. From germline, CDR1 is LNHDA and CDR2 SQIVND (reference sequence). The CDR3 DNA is TGTGCCAGTAGTATAGTAGGCAATTCCTATGGCTACACCTTC. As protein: CASSIVGNSYGYTF.

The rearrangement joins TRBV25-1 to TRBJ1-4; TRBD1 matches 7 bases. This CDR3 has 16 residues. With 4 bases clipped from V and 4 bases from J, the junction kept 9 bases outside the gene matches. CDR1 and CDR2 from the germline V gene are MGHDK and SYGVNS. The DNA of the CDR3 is TGTGCCAGCAGTGCTACTTCGACAGGGCTTAATGAAAAACTGTTTTTT. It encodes CASSATSTGLNEKLFF.

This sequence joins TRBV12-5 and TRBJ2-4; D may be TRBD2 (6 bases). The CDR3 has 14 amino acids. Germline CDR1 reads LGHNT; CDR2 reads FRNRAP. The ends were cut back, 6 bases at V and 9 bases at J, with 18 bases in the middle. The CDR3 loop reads CASGASAGGRIQYF. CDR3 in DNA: TGTGCTAGTGGCGCCTCCGCCGGGGGTCGCATTCAGTACTTC.

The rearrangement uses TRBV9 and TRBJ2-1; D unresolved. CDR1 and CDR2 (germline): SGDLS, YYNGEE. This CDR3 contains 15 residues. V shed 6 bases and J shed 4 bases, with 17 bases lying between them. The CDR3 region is CASTPRLQTYNEQFF. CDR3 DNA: TGTGCCAGCACCCCAAGGCTCCAGACATACAATGAGCAGTTCTTC.

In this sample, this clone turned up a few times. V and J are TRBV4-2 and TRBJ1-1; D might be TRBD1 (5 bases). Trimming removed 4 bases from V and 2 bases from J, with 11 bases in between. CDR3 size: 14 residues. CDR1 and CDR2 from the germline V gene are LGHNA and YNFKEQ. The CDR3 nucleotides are TGTGCCAGCAGCCCAGAGGGACGTAACACTGAAGCTTTCTTT. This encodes CASSPEGRNTEAFF.

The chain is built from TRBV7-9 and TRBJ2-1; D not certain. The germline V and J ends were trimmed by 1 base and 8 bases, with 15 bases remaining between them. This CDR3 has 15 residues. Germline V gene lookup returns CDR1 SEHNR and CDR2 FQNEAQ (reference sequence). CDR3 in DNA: TGTGCCAGCAGCTTAGGGCTCAGAACTACCGATGAGCAGTTCTTC. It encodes CASSLGLRTTDEQFF.

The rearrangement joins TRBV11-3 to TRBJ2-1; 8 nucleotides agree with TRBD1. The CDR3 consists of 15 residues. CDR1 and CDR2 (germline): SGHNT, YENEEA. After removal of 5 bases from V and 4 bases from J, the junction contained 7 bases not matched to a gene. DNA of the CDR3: TGTGCCAGCAGCCTAGGACAGGGCGCGTACAATGAGCAGTTCTTC. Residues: CASSLGQGAYNEQFF.

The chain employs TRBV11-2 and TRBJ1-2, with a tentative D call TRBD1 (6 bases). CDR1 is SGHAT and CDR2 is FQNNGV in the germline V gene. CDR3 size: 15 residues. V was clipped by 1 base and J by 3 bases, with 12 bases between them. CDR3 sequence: CASSLGGQGYYGYTF. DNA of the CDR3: TGTGCCAGCAGCTTAGGAGGGCAGGGGTACTATGGCTACACCTTC.

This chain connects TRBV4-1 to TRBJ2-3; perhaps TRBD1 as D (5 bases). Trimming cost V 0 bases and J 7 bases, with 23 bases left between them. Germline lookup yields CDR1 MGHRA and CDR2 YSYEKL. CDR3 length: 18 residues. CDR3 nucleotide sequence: TGCGCCAGCAGCCAAGATAGAGGTGTCAGGGCCCCCGTAAATACGCAGTATTTT. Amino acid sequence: CASSQDRGVRAPVNTQYF.

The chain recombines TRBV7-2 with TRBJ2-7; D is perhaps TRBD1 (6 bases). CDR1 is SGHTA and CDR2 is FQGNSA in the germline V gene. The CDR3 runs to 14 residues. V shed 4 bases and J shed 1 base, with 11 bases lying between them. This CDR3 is CASSSDSYSYEQYF. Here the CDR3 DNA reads TGTGCCAGCAGCTCGGACAGCTATTCCTACGAGCAGTACTTC.

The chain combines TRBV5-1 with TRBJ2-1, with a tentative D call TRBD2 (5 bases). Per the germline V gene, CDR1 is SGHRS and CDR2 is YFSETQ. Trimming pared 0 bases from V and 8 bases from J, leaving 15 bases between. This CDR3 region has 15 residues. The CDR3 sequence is CASSLVIADGDEQFF. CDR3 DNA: TGCGCCAGCAGCTTGGTAATAGCCGACGGGGATGAGCAGTTCTTC.

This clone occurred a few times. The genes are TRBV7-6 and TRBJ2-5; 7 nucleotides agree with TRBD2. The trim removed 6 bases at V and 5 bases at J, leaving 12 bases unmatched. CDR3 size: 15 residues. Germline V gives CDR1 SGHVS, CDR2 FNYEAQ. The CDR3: CASSRLAGARETQYF. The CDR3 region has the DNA TGTGCCAGCAGTCGCCTGGCGGGAGCGCGGGAGACCCAGTACTTC. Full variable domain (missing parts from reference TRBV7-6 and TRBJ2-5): GAGVSQSPRYKVTKRGQDVALRCDPISGHVSLYWYRQALGQGPEFLTYFNYEAQQDKSGLPNDRFSAERPEGSISTLTIQRTEQRDSAMYRCASSRLAGARETQYFGPGTRLLVL.

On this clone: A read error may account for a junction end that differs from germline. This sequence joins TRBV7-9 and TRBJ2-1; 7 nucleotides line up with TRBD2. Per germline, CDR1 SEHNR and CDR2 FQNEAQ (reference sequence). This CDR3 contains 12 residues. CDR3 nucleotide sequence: TGTGCCAGCAGCCTAGCGGCACTCTGGCAGTTCTTC. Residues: CASSLAALWQFF.

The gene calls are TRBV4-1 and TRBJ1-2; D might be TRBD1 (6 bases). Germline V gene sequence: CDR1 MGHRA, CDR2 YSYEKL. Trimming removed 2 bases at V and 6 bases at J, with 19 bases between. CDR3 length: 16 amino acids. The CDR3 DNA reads TGCGCCAGCAGCCAAAGGAGTGGCAGGGGAGGGGATGGCTACACCTTC. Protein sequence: CASSQRSGRGGDGYTF.

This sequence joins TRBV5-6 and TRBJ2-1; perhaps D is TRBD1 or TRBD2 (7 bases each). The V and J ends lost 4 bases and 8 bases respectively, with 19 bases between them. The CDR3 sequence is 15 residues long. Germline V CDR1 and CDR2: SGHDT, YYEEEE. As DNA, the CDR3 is TGTGCCAGCAGCCCCAGGGGGGGGCGGCACGATGAGCAGTTCTTC. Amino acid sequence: CASSPRGGRHDEQFF. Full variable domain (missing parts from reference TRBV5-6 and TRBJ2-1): DAGVTQSPTHLIKTRGQQVTLRCSPKSGHDTVSWYQQALGQGPQFIFQYYEEEERQRGNFPDRFSGHQFPNYSSELNVNALLLGDSALYLCASSPRGGRHDEQFFGPGTRLTVL.

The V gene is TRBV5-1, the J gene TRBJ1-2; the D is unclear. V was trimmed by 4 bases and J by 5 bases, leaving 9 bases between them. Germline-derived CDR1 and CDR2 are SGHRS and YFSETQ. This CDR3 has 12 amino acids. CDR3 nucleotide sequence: TGCGCCAGCAGCGAAGGAGGGTATGGCTACACCTTC. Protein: CASSEGGYGYTF.

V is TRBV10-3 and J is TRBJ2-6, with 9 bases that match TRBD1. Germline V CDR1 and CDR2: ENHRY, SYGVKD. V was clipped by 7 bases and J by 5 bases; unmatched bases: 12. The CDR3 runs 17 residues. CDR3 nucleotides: TGTGCCATCACCGGGACAGGGCGAAACCTCTGGGCCAACGTCCTGACTTTC. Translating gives CAITGTGRNLWANVLTF.

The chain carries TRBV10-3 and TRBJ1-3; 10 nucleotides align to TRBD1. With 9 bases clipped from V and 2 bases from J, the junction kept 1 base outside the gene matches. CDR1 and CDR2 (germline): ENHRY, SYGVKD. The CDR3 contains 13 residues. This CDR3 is CAIGTGAGNTIYF. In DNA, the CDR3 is TGTGCCATAGGGACAGGGGCTGGAAACACCATATATTTT.

The CDR3 reads CSVEPSGSPYNEQFF. CDR3 in DNA: TGCAGCGTTGAGCCTAGCGGGAGTCCCTACAATGAGCAGTTCTTC. The chain joins TRBV29-1 to TRBJ2-1, with 10 positions matching TRBD2. V shed 3 bases, J shed 2 bases, and the junction held 4 bases outside the gene matches. This CDR3 comprises 15 residues. CDR1 SQVTM and CDR2 ANQGSEA come from the germline V gene.

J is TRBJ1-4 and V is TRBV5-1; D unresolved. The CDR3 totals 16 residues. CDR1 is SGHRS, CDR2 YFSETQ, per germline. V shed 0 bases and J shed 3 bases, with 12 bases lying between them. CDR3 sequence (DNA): TGCGCCAGCAGCTTGGGGAACTCGGTGGCTAATGAAAAACTGTTTTTT. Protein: CASSLGNSVANEKLFF.

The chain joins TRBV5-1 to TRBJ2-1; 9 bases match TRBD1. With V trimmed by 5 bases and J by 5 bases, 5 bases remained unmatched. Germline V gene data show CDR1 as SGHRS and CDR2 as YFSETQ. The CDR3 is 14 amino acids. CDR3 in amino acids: CASRQDRGHNEQFF. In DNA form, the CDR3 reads TGCGCCAGCAGACAGGACAGGGGCCACAATGAGCAGTTCTTC.

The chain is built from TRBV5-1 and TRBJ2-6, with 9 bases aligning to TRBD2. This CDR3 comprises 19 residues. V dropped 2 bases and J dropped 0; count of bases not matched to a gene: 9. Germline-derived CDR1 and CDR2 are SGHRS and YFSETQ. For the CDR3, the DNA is TGCGCCAGCAGCTTAGGCCTAGCGGGATACAGCTCTGGGGCCAACGTCCTGACTTTC. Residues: CASSLGLAGYSSGANVLTF. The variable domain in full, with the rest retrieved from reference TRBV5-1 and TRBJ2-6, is KAGVTQTPRYLIKTRGQQVTLSCSPISGHRSVSWYQQTPGQGLQFLFEYFSETQRNKGNFPGRFSGRQFSNSRSEMNVSTLELGDSALYLCASSLGLAGYSSGANVLTFGAGSRLTVL.